The T cell receptor (beta chain) under discussion was sequenced for a study of T cells after yellow fever vaccination. Study summary: Researchers used SMART-Seq v4 Ultra Low Input to prepare fractions that had low cell numbers.

By 5'RACE template switching, TCR cDNA was produced, with a universal primer site and UMIs added in the process. TCRdb fed the 5' RACE reads into MiXCR, producing one record per CDR3 protein. The sample contains under 300,000 distinct CDR3 sequences, about 7.1% of which appear only once. The CDR3 totals 16 residues. The V end lost 0 bases, the J end lost 3 bases, and 16 bases lay between the germline ends. Per germline, CDR1 DFQATT and CDR2 SNEGSKA (reference sequence). Comments on this clonotype: Its antigen is undetermined.

Findings and caveats of the study: Reappearance after the booster was seen for most primary-vaccination clones, at 96% CD4 and around 90% CD8. When the response was secondary, it was weaker but reached its peak faster, day 5 versus 15.

The receptor's source is a man aged 25 to 40 who received the YFV17D yellow fever vaccine. The starting material was CD4+ T cells sorted from PBMCs, obtained 15 days after the yellow fever booster vaccination. The chain couples TRBV20-1 to TRBJ2-3, with D uncertain. CDR3 sequence: CSARDRKVSTTDTQYF. The CDR3 DNA sequence: TGCAGTGCTAGAGATCGGAAGGTTTCGACGACAGATACGCAGTATTTT.